The 8 T cell receptor beta chains below were found in one sample sequenced in a study of blood T cell repertoires in COVID-19. Using immunoSEQ multiplex PCR, the repertoire was profiled, and TCRdb retains in-frame clones only, with some absent. The data show about 170,000 clones, about 90% seen once. Material: peripheral blood. The source of these receptors is a woman aged 60-75 years with COVID-19, enrolled during active disease.

The rearrangement links TRBV9 to TRBJ2-2, with D maybe TRBD2 (6 bases). The V gene's germline CDR1 is SGDLS and CDR2 YYNGEE. The CDR3 runs 14 residues. V lost 4 bases and J lost 0, with 7 bases in between. The DNA for the CDR3 is TGTGCCAGCAGCCGCGGGGCGAACACCGGGGAGCTGTTTTTT. Translating gives CASSRGANTGELFF.

The genes are TRBV11-2 and TRBJ2-2; D gene ambiguous. The CDR3 totals 14 residues. CDR1 and CDR2 from the germline V gene are SGHAT and FQNNGV. V lost 1 base and J 6 bases, leaving 9 bases between the germline ends. CDR3 region: CASSLVRVSGELFF. The CDR3 DNA reads TGTGCCAGCAGCTTAGTCCGGGTTTCCGGGGAGCTGTTTTTT.

The rearrangement links TRBV15 to TRBJ2-7, with 8 nucleotides matching TRBD2. The CDR3 length is 15 residues. J lost 4 bases, V lost 0 bases, and 5 bases had no gene match. Germline V CDR1 and CDR2: LNHNV, YYDKDF (reference sequence). This chain's CDR3 is CATSRDQREFYEQYF. CDR3 coding DNA: TGTGCCACCAGCAGAGATCAGCGGGAGTTTTACGAGCAGTACTTC. The full variable domain, with the rest looked up from reference TRBV15 and TRBJ2-7, is DAMVIQNPRYQVTQFGKPVTLSCSQTLNHNVMYWYQQKSSQAPKLLFHYYDKDFNNEADTPDNFQSRRPNTSFCFLDIRSPGLGDTAMYLCATSRDQREFYEQYFGPGTRLTVT.

The rearrangement uses TRBV18 and TRBJ1-1; the D is unclear. V shed 2 bases and J shed 5 bases, with 9 bases lying between them. The CDR3 is 13 residues long. From germline, CDR1 is KGHSH and CDR2 LQKENI. CDR3 loop: CASSPTRVTEAFF. The DNA for the CDR3 is TGTGCCAGCTCACCAACGAGGGTAACTGAAGCTTTCTTT.

The rearrangement joins TRBV10-3 to TRBJ2-3; 8 bases fit TRBD2. The CDR3 sequence is 14 residues long. Germline V gives CDR1 ENHRY, CDR2 SYGVKD. After removal of 9 bases from V and 2 bases from J, the junction contained 7 bases not matched to a gene. CDR3 sequence (DNA): TGTGCCATAGGTACTAGCGGCTACACAGATACGCAGTATTTT. This sequence encodes CAIGTSGYTDTQYF.

The V call is TRBV5-1, the J call TRBJ2-2, with D maybe TRBD2 (6 bases). This CDR3 comprises 14 residues. In germline, CDR1 is SGHRS, CDR2 YFSETQ. Trimming removed 0 bases from V and 6 bases from J, with 9 bases in between. The CDR3, as DNA: TGCGCCAGCAGCTTGGCCAGCGGGCCCGGGGAGCTGTTTTTT. This sequence encodes CASSLASGPGELFF.

This clone appeared a few times. The gene calls are TRBV20-1 and TRBJ2-1; TRBD1 matches 7 bases. After removal of 6 bases from V and 13 bases from J, the junction contained 9 bases not matched to a gene. The V gene's germline CDR1 is DFQATT and CDR2 SNEGSKA (reference sequence). This CDR3 has 11 amino acids. The CDR3 DNA sequence: TGCAGTGCCACCCCGGGACAGCAACAGTTCTTC. It is translated as CSATPGQQQFF.

The table lists this clone with a count of one. This chain uses TRBV27 with TRBJ2-3; 7 bases line up with TRBD1. Germline V gives CDR1 MNHEY, CDR2 SMNVEV (reference sequence). This CDR3 is 14 amino acids long. The trim removed 3 bases at V and 0 bases at J, leaving 0 bases unmatched. CDR3 sequence reads: CASSLDRSTDTQYF. In DNA form, the CDR3 reads TGTGCCAGCAGTTTGGACAGGAGCACAGATACGCAGTATTTT.